The TCR beta chain under discussion was sequenced for a study of regulatory T cells in long-lasting Graves disease. Overall study: Patients with new Graves' disease had used antithyroid drugs below 3 months. Whole-study findings and limits: The study found lower TCR diversity in persistent Graves' patients than in newly diagnosed ones.

Time point specified: newly diagnosed GD, antithyroid drugs for less than 3 months. With RNA extracted from PBMCs as input, the TCR library was made. The patient group derived from an endocrinology department in Xi'an, China. The V end lost 7 bases, the J end lost 8 bases, and 17 bases lay between the germline ends. CDR1 is SEHNR and CDR2 is FQNEAQ in the germline V gene (reference sequence). The CDR3 runs to 13 residues. About this clonotype: Its cognate antigen is unknown. A much larger clone lies a single base off, so this may be a read error.

CDR3-region Arm-PCR and iRepertoire HTBI primers produced the TCR beta libraries. MiXCR was run by TCRdb on the multiplex PCR reads, yielding one entry per CDR3 protein. The sample yields about 620,000 distinct CDR3 sequences, about 15% seen once. The same data also went into a second study, on T cells in Graves' hyperthyroidism and ophthalmopathy. This second study notes: Uncontrolled infection, other autoimmune disease, pregnancy or lactation led to exclusion.

The material sequenced was peripheral blood mononuclear cells (PBMCs), taken at new diagnosis, from a patient treated with antithyroid drugs. The sequence derives from a woman aged 25-40 years with Graves disease. V and J are TRBV7-9 and TRBJ1-2; D call uncertain. The CDR3 sequence is CASNPSTGRGYTF. DNA of the CDR3: TGTGCCAGCAACCCCAGCACGGGCCGCGGCTACACCTTC.